This T cell receptor (beta chain) stems from a study of blood T cells in healthy people across ages (dated by TCRdb to 2014 to 2015). About the study as a whole: In model experiments, template switching captured roughly one uniquely barcoded TCR beta cDNA molecule for every two T cells. Age-related changes in TCR beta repertoire diversity were measured in the study by deep sequencing normalized with unique cDNA molecular identifiers. Four age groups were formed from the donors: young (average 16 years), middle-aged (approximately 42), aged (approximately 60) and long-lived (about 80). To avoid experimental bias, donors of different ages were distributed randomly across sequencing lanes. Using the same blood draw, the study looked at two additional independent replicas of 1 million unique cDNA reads for two donors, one aged 18 to 29 and the other aged 80 or older.

Results and caveats for the whole study, not just this receptor: Bulk unsorted PBMC profiling prevented conclusive comparison of naive and antigen-experienced compartments. Total diversity estimates from one million sequenced T cells were considered lower bounds and underestimates. Observed TCR beta diversity correlated strongly with the percentage of naive T cells measured by flow cytometry. Observed TCR beta diversity per million T cells fell roughly linearly with age, and a significant reduction was already apparent by age around 40. Because the CMV infection status of the donors was unknown, age-related changes in expanded clonotypes may potentially have been confounded. Compared with the aged group, the long-lived group had more naive CD4+ T cells, fewer expanded clones and increased TCR diversity, suggesting age selection.

This clonotype has more than one count but fewer than ten. It lacks a known antigen. Per-base quality was not reported, and no clone a single base away is much larger than it. Donors were around 37 systemically healthy Caucasian individuals from Russia aged roughly 6 to 90 years. Roughly 9 milliliters of peripheral blood were drawn from each donor into EDTA-treated Vacutainer tubes. PBMCs were isolated by Ficoll-Paque density-gradient centrifugation, with at least 7 million obtained per sample. Trizol reagent was used to extract total RNA from PBMCs, with at least 5.5 micrograms per sample. For every donor, an aliquot of PBMCs went through flow cytometry to measure the percentages of naive CD45RAhigh/CD27high T cells. Trimming costs V 0 bases and J 13 bases, and their ends lie 20 bases apart. CDR1 SGDLS and CDR2 YYNGEE were looked up in the germline V gene. The CDR3 starts with the cysteine, ends with the phenylalanine, and has 15 residues. Kept here is only the CDR3 DNA, which spans 45 bases and is read in frame from base 1.

Preparation of the library involved 5' RACE. Instrument used: Illumina HiSeq 2500. A second PCR of roughly 7 to 11 cycles was performed with a sample-barcoded 5' primer and a J-beta primer mix. A unique molecular identifier was introduced onto each TCR beta cDNA molecule by a template-switch 5' adaptor carrying 12 random nucleotides. Each sample yielded at least 2.5 million CDR3-containing paired-end reads. First-strand cDNA synthesis was performed from all RNA using the Mint cDNA synthesis kit, with priming by a TRBC-specific oligonucleotide. After uracil-DNA glycosylase treatment, a first 18-cycle PCR used universal primers M1SS and BC2_uni_R on all cDNA. As for how the authors treated the data: For normalization, 1 million high-quality reads were randomly selected from each sample, with every read carrying a distinct molecular identifier. Reads with shared molecular identifiers were discarded instead of being binned into consensus sequences. MiTCR, with a Q25 quality threshold and the strictest error-elimination algorithm, was used for CDR3 identification, clonotype clustering and error correction. Lower-bound total TCR beta diversity was estimated with a nonparametric unseen species model using Euler transformation. Through fastp at Q25 and MiXCR, TCRdb rebuilt clones from the public reads, retaining in-frame beta chains. Rows with a matching CDR3 protein are joined into one entry that keeps the most common DNA and genes. The V and J calls shown here were made by TCRdb, not taken from the authors' results. This sample gives around 990,000 distinct CDR3 sequences in total; roughly two fifths of them show up just once. The ten largest make up under 15% of the sample.

The rearranged segments are TRBV9 and TRBJ2-1; the D segment could be TRBD1, given 5 matching bases. Sequencing was done on a sample of blood. The origin of this receptor is a man between 18 and 35 years old in good health. CDR3 sequence: CASSVGPGPQETQFF. The DNA is as follows: TGTGCCAGCAGCGTAGGACCAGGGCCTCAAGAGACCCAGTTCTTC. Outside the CDR3, residues come from the reference TRBV9 and TRBJ2-1 proteins, so the full variable domain is: DSGVTQTPKHLITATGQRVTLRCSPRSGDLSVYWYQQSLDQGLQFLIQYYNGEERAKGNILERFSAQQFPDLHSELNLSSLELGDSALYFCASSVGPGPQETQFFGPGTRLTVL.